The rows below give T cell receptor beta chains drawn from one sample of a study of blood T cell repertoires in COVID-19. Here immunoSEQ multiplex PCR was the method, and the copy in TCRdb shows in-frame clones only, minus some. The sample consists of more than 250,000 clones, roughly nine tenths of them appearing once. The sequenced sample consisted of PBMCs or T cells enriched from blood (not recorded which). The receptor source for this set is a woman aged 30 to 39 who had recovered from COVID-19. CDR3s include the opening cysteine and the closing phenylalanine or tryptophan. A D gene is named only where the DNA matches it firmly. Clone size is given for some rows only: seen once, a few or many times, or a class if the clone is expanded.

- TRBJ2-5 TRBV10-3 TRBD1 CAIRTGVQETQYF TGTGCCATCAGGACAGGGGTCCAAGAGACCCAGTACTTC
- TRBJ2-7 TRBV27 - CASSPMPPATSLYEQYF TGTGCCAGCAGTCCGATGCCCCCCGCGACATCTCTTTACGAGCAGTACTTC
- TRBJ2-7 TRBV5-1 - CASSRSLEVDEQYF TGCGCCAGCAGCCGCTCCCTAGAGGTTGACGAGCAGTACTTC
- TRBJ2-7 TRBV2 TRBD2 CASSVTREFEQYF TGTGCCAGCAGTGTAACGCGGGAGTTCGAGCAGTACTTC
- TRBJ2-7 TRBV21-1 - CASSKECGTRDEQYF TGTGCCAGCAGCAAAGAATGTGGGACTAGGGACGAGCAGTACTTC
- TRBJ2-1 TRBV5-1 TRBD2 CASSWGGLASSYNEQFF TGCGCCAGCAGCTGGGGGGGACTGGCGAGCTCCTACAATGAGCAGTTCTTC
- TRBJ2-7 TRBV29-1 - CSVGASSYEQYF TGCAGCGTGGGGGCGAGCTCCTACGAGCAGTACTTC
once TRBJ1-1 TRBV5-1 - CASSLMVSGVAFF TGCGCCAGCAGCTTGATGGTGTCCGGGGTAGCTTTCTTT
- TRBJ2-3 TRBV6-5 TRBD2 CASRGGGRSTDTQYF TGTGCCAGCAGAGGCGGGGGGCGCTCAACAGATACGCAGTATTTT
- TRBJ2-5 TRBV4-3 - CASSRQTQETQYF TGCGCCAGCAGCCGACAGACGCAAGAGACCCAGTACTTC
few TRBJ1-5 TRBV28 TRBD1 CASRDRVSNQPQHF TGTGCCAGCAGGGACAGGGTGAGCAATCAGCCCCAGCATTTT
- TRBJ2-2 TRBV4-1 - CASTGGTNTGELFF TGCGCCAGCACAGGGGGGACGAACACCGGGGAGCTGTTTTTT
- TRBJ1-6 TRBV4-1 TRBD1 CASSQVGGLSSYNSPLHF TGCGCCAGCAGCCAAGTAGGGGGCCTCAGCTCCTATAATTCACCCCTCCACTTT
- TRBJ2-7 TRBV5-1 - CASSRDYSSYEQYF TGCGCCAGCAGCCGCGATTATAGCTCCTACGAGCAGTACTTC
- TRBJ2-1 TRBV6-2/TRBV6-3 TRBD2 CASSSSGTSYPDEQFF TGTGCCAGCAGTTCTAGCGGGACGTCCTATCCCGATGAGCAGTTCTTC
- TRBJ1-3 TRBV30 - CAWSGSNTIYF TGTGCCTGGAGTGGGAGCAACACCATATATTTT
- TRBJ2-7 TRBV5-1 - CASSFMDTTYEQYF TGCGCCAGCAGCTTTATGGACACCACCTACGAGCAGTACTTC
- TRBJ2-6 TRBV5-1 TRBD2 CASSLRLAGGKGTGANVLTF TGCGCCAGCAGCCTGAGACTAGCGGGGGGCAAGGGGACTGGGGCCAACGTCCTGACTTTC
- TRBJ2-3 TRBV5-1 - CASSSEADTQYF TGCGCCAGCAGCTCTGAGGCAGATACGCAGTATTTT
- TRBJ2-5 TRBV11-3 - CASSSQGSETQYF TGTGCCAGCAGCTCACAGGGATCAGAGACCCAGTACTTC
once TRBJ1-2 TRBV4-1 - CASSPSSGRRDYGYTF TGCGCCAGCAGCCCGAGTAGCGGCAGACGAGACTATGGCTACACCTTC
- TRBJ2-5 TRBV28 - CASSTGNWETQYF TGTGCCAGCAGTACGGGTAATTGGGAGACCCAGTACTTC
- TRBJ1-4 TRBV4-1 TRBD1 CASSQDRDRARTNEKLFF TGCGCCAGCAGCCAAGATAGAGACAGGGCCCGCACTAATGAAAAACTGTTTTTT
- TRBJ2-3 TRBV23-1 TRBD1 CASSQSRDRATTDTQYF TGCGCCAGCAGTCAATCAAGGGACAGGGCGACCACAGATACGCAGTATTTT
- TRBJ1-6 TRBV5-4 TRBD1 CASSTSGQGRNSPLHF TGTGCCAGCAGCACAAGCGGACAGGGGAGGAATTCACCCCTCCACTTT
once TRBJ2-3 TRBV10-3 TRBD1 CAILTGTGSDTQYF TGTGCCATCCTAACCGGGACAGGGTCAGATACGCAGTATTTT
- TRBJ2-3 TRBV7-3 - CASSPQGLAQYF TGTGCCAGCAGCCCCCAGGGCCTCGCGCAGTATTTT
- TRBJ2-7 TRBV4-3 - CASSTTSYEQYF TGCGCCAGCAGCACAACCTCCTACGAGCAGTACTTC
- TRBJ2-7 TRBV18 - CASSPPNWTPDREQYF TGTGCCAGCTCACCACCGAACTGGACACCCGATCGAGAGCAGTACTTC
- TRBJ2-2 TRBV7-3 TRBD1 CASSLGDRDTGELFF TGTGCCAGCAGCTTAGGGGACAGGGACACCGGGGAGCTGTTTTTT
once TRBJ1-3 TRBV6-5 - CASRKDSAGNTIYF TGTGCCAGCAGGAAAGACAGTGCTGGAAACACCATATATTTT
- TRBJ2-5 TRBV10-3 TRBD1 CAISEPQGAETQYF TGTGCCATCAGTGAGCCACAGGGGGCAGAGACCCAGTACTTC
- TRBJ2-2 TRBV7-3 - CASSPYSSANTGELFF TGTGCCAGCAGCCCCTACAGTTCCGCGAACACCGGGGAGCTGTTTTTT
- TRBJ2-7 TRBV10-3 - CAISESDATAYEQYF TGTGCCATCAGTGAGTCCGACGCGACAGCCTACGAGCAGTACTTC
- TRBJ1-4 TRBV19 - CASSIGGYNEKLFF TGTGCCAGTAGTATCGGGGGTTATAATGAAAAACTGTTTTTT
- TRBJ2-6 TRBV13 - CASSPPRVSSGANVLTF TGTGCCAGCAGCCCACCCCGGGTCAGCTCTGGGGCCAACGTCCTGACTTTC
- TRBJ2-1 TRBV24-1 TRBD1 CATSDPQGSDEQFF TGTGCCACCAGTGATCCACAGGGGAGCGATGAGCAGTTCTTC
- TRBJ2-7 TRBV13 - CASSLLSYEQYF TGTGCCAGCAGTCTTCTGTCCTACGAGCAGTACTTC
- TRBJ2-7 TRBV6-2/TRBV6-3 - CASSFDSLGRNEQYF TGTGCCAGCAGTTTTGACAGCCTCGGCAGGAACGAGCAGTACTTC
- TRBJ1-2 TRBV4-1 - CASSQEGPGHSYGYTF TGCGCCAGCAGCCAAGAGGGTCCAGGGCACTCCTATGGCTACACCTTC
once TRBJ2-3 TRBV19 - CASSIGMAGRTDTQYF TGTGCCAGTAGTATTGGTATGGCGGGACGGACAGATACGCAGTATTTT
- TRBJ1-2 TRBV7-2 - CASSFMGGKGYTF TGTGCCAGCAGCTTTATGGGAGGGAAGGGCTACACCTTC
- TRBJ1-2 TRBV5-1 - CASNIGSGDGYTF TGCGCCAGCAACATAGGGTCCGGGGATGGCTACACCTTC
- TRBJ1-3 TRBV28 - CASSSPGDSRYF TGTGCCAGCAGTTCCCCTGGGGACTCGAGATATTTT
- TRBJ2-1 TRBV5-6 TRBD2 CASSLRASGPYNEQFF TGTGCCAGCAGCTTGAGGGCTAGCGGGCCCTACAATGAGCAGTTCTTC
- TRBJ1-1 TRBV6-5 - CASSYSSEGYTEAFF TGTGCCAGCAGTTACTCCTCCGAGGGATACACTGAAGCTTTCTTT
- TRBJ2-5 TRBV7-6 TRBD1 CASSRDRAAETQYF TGTGCCAGCAGCCGGGACAGGGCAGCAGAGACCCAGTACTTC
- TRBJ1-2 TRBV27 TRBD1 CASSFHGQGMGGYTF TGTGCCAGCAGTTTCCACGGACAGGGGATGGGTGGCTACACCTTC
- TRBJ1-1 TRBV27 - CASSFRVGDTEAFF TGTGCCAGCAGTTTCAGGGTAGGCGACACTGAAGCTTTCTTT
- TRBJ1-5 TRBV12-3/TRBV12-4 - CASRQDFDQPQHF TGTGCCAGCAGGCAGGATTTTGATCAGCCCCAGCATTTT
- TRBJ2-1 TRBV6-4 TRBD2 CASSDPGLAGVNEQFF TGTGCCAGCAGTGACCCGGGACTAGCGGGAGTTAATGAGCAGTTCTTC
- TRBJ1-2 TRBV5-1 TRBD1 CASRWAPRDRGLDTF TGCGCCAGCAGGTGGGCTCCCCGGGACAGGGGGCTCGACACCTTC
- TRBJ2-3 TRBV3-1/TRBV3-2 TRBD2 CASSLASGGADTQYF TGTGCCAGCAGCCTTGCCAGCGGGGGAGCTGATACGCAGTATTTT
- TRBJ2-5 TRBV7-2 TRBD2 CASSSWTSGKETQYF TGTGCCAGCAGCTCCTGGACTAGCGGGAAAGAGACCCAGTACTTC